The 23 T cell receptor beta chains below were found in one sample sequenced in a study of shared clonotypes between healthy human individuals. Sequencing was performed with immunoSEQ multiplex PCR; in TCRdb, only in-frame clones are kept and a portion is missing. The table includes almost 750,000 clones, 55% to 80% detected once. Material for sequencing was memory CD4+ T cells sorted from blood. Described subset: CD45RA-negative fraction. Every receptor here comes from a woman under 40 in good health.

CDR3 sequence: CASILRGWNTEAFF. CDR3 in DNA: TGTGCCAGCATATTGCGGGGTTGGAACACTGAAGCTTTCTTT. This chain joins TRBV5-8 and TRBJ1-1; no reliable D call. Per the germline V gene, CDR1 is SGHTS and CDR2 is YDEGEE. Trimming removed 6 bases at V and 1 base at J, with 13 bases between. There are 14 residues in the CDR3.

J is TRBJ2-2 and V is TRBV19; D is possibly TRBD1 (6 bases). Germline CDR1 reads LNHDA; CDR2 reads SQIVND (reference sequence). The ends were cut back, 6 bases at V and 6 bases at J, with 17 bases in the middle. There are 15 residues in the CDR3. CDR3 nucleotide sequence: TGTGCCAGTAGGTTTGGGGCAGGGGAAGCCGGGGAGCTGTTTTTT. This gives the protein CASRFGAGEAGELFF.

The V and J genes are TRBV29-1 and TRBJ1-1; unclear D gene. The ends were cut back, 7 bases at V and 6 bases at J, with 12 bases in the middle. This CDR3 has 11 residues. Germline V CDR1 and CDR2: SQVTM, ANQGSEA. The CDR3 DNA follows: TGCAGCGCACTGATAGTCGCTGAAGCTTTCTTT. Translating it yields CSALIVAEAFF.

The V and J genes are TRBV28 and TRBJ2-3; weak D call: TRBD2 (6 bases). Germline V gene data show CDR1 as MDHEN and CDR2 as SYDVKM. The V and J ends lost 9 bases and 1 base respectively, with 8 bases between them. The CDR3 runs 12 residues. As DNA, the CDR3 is TGTGCCAGTGGCGGGGGCACAGATACGCAGTATTTT. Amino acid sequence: CASGGGTDTQYF.

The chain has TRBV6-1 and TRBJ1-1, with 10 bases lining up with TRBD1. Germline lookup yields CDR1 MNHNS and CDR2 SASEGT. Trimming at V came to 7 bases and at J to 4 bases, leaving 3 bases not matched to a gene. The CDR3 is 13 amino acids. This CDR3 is CASTDRGRTEAFF. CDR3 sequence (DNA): TGTGCCAGCACCGACAGGGGGCGCACTGAAGCTTTCTTT.

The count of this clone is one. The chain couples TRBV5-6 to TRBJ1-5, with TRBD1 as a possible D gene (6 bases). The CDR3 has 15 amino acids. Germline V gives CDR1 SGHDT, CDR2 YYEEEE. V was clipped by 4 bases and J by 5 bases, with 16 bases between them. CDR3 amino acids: CASSRTGNRDQPQHF. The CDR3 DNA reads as TGTGCCAGCAGCCGGACGGGCAACAGGGATCAGCCCCAGCATTTT. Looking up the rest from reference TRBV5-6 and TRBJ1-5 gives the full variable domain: DAGVTQSPTHLIKTRGQQVTLRCSPKSGHDTVSWYQQALGQGPQFIFQYYEEEERQRGNFPDRFSGHQFPNYSSELNVNALLLGDSALYLCASSRTGNRDQPQHFGDGTRLSIL.

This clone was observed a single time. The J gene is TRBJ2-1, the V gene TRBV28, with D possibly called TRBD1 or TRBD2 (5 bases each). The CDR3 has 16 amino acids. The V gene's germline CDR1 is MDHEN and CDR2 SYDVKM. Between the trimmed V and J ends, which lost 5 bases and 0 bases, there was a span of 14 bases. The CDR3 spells CASSAPGPISYNEQFF. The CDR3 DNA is TGTGCCAGCAGTGCCCCGGGACCCATCTCCTACAATGAGCAGTTCTTC.

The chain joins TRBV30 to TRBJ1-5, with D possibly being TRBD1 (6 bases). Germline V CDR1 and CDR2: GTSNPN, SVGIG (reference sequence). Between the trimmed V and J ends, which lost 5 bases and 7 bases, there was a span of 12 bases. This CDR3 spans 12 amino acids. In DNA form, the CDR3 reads TGTGCCTGGGAGATACAGGGACAGCCCCAGCATTTT. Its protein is CAWEIQGQPQHF.

The CDR3 DNA is TGTGCCAGCAGCTTATCGCTAGAGGGGGAGACCCAGTACTTC. It is translated as CASSLSLEGETQYF. The chain has TRBV7-7 and TRBJ2-5; D may be TRBD1 or TRBD2 (5 bases each). CDR3 size: 14 residues. The V gene lost 2 bases and the J gene lost 5 bases, with 12 bases spanning the gap. The germline V gene encodes CDR1 SSHAT and CDR2 FNYEAQ (reference sequence).

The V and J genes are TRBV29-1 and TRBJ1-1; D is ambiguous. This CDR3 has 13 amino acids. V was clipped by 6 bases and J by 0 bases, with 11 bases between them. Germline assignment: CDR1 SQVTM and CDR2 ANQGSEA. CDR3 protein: CSVAGLMNTEAFF. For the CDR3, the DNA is TGCAGCGTCGCGGGCCTAATGAACACTGAAGCTTTCTTT.

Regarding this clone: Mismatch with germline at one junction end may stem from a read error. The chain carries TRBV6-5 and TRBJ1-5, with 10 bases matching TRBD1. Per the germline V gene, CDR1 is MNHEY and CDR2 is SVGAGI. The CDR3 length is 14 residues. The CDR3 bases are TGTGCCATCAGTGACAGGGGGCGGGATCAGCCCCAGCATTTT. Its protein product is CAISDRGRDQPQHF.

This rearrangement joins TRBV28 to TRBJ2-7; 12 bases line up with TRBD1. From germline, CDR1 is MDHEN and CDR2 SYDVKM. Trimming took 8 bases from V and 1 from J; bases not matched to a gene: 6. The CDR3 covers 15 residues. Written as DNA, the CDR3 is TGTGCCAGCGGGACAGGGGGCCGATGGTCCTACGAGCAGTACTTC. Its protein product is CASGTGGRWSYEQYF.

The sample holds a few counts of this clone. The chain's CDR3 is CASSTTGGDTEAFF. In nucleotides, the CDR3 is TGTGCCAGCAGCACAACCGGGGGGGACACTGAAGCTTTCTTT. The chain has TRBV2 and TRBJ1-1, with TRBD1 as a possible D gene (5 bases). Germline V gene data show CDR1 as SNHLY and CDR2 as FYNNEI. The V and J ends lost 6 bases and 3 bases respectively, with 14 bases between them. The CDR3 is 14 residues long.

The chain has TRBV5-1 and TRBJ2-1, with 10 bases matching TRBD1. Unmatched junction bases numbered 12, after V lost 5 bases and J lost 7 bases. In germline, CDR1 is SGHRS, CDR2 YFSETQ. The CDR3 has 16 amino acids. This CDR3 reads CASSSLTGQGNNEQFF. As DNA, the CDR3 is TGCGCCAGCAGTTCCCTTACGGGACAGGGGAATAATGAGCAGTTCTTC. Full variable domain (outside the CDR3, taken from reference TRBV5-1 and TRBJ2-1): KAGVTQTPRYLIKTRGQQVTLSCSPISGHRSVSWYQQTPGQGLQFLFEYFSETQRNKGNFPGRFSGRQFSNSRSEMNVSTLELGDSALYLCASSSLTGQGNNEQFFGPGTRLTVL.

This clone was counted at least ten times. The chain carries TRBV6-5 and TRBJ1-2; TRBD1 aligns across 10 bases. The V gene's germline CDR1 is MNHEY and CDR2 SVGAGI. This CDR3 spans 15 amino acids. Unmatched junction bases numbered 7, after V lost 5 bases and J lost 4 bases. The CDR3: CASSRPGQGTYGYTF. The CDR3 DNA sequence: TGTGCCAGCAGTCGACCGGGACAGGGGACCTATGGCTACACCTTC.

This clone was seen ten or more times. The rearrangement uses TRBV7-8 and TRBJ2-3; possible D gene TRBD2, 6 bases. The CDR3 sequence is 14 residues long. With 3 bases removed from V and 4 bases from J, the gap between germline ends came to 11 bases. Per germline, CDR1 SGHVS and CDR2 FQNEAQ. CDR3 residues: CASSFGTRADTQYF. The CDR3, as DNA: TGTGCCAGCAGCTTCGGGACTCGCGCAGATACGCAGTATTTT.

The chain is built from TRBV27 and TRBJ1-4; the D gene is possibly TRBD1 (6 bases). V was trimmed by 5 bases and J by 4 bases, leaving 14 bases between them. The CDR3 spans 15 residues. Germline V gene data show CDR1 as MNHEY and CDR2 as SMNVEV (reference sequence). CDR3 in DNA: TGTGCCAGCAGTCCTACAGGGACTATTAATGAAAAACTGTTTTTT. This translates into CASSPTGTINEKLFF.

CDR3 sequence reads: CASSLASGQGNTEAFF. The CDR3 DNA follows: TGCGCCAGCAGCTTGGCCTCAGGACAGGGGAACACTGAAGCTTTCTTT. The chain employs TRBV5-1 and TRBJ1-1; 8 bases are a match to TRBD1. CDR1 SGHRS and CDR2 YFSETQ come from the germline V gene. The CDR3 has 16 residues. V lost 0 bases and J lost 1; bases outside the gene matches: 5. Supplemented by reference TRBV5-1 and TRBJ1-1, the full variable domain reads KAGVTQTPRYLIKTRGQQVTLSCSPISGHRSVSWYQQTPGQGLQFLFEYFSETQRNKGNFPGRFSGRQFSNSRSEMNVSTLELGDSALYLCASSLASGQGNTEAFFGQGTRLTVV.

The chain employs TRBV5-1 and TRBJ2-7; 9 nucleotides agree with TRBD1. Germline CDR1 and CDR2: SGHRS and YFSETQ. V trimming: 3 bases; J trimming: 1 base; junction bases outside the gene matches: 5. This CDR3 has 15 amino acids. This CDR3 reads CASSWGDRDSYEQYF. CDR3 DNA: TGCGCCAGCAGCTGGGGGGACAGGGATTCCTACGAGCAGTACTTC. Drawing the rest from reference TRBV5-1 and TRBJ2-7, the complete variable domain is KAGVTQTPRYLIKTRGQQVTLSCSPISGHRSVSWYQQTPGQGLQFLFEYFSETQRNKGNFPGRFSGRQFSNSRSEMNVSTLELGDSALYLCASSWGDRDSYEQYFGPGTRLTVT.

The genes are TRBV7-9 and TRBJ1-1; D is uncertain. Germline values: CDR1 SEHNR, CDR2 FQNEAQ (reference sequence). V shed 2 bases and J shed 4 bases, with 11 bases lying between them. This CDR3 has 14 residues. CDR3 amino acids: CASSLSRVGTEAFF. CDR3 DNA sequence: TGTGCCAGCAGCTTAAGTCGGGTAGGCACTGAAGCTTTCTTT.

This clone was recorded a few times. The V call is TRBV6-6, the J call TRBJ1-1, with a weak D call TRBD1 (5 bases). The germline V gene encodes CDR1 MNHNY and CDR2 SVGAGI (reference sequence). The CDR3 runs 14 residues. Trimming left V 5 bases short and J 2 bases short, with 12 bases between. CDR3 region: CASSAGPYNTEAFF. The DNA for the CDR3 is TGTGCCAGCAGTGCGGGACCCTACAACACTGAAGCTTTCTTT.

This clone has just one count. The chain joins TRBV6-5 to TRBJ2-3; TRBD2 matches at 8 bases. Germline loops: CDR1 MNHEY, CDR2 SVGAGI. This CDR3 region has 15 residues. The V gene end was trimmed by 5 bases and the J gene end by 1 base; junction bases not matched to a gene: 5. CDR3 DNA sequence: TGTGCCAGCAGTGCCAGCGGGAGCGGCACAGATACGCAGTATTTT. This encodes CASSASGSGTDTQYF.

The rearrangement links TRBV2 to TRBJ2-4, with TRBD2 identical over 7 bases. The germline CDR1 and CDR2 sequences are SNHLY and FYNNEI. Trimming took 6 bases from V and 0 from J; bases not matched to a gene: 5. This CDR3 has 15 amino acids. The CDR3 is CASRELALAKNIQYF. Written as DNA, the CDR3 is TGTGCCAGCAGAGAACTAGCGCTAGCCAAAAACATTCAGTACTTC.